A selection of T cell receptor beta chains follows, all from one sample in a study of PD-L1 blockade in urothelial cancer. Method: immunoSEQ multiplex PCR; TCRdb's copy keeps in-frame clones and lacks some. The repertoire holds 75,000 to 95,000 clones, with approximately 89% as singletons. This sample comprised PBMCs, obtained around atezolizumab (anti-PD-L1) treatment. The receptors were gathered from a woman over 75 with urothelial cancer. CDR3s include the opening cysteine and the closing phenylalanine or tryptophan. Some rows have no size entry. The others give once, few or many, or a class for an expanded clone.

j_call | v_call | clone_size | cdr3_aa
TRBJ1-2 | TRBV7-3 | few | CASSAGGSSVGYTF
TRBJ2-7 | TRBV5-1 | . | CASSFGQGSLLSSYEQYF
TRBJ2-7 | TRBV11-2 | . | CASTSNSYEQYF
TRBJ2-6 | TRBV9 | . | CASSDNRDRGFSGANVLTF
TRBJ1-2 | TRBV28 | . | CASSLTGNYGYTF
TRBJ2-2 | TRBV5-1 | . | CASSPRVVTLMNTGELFF
TRBJ2-7 | TRBV18 | . | CASSPDERERQYF
TRBJ2-7 | TRBV30 | . | CAWSPLGGPSEQYF
TRBJ2-7 | TRBV19 | . | CASNSYQYF
TRBJ1-1 | TRBV7-3 | . | CASSLGQVRNTEAFF
TRBJ2-1 | TRBV6-5 | . | CASSRSGRAGNEQFF
TRBJ2-2 | TRBV5-5 | . | CASSLAQITGELFF
TRBJ2-7 | TRBV30 | . | CAWSGLDYEQYF
TRBJ1-5 | TRBV19 | . | CASSVPTGSNQPQHF
TRBJ1-5 | TRBV10-3 | . | CAISGTGDQPQHF
TRBJ2-1 | TRBV5-1 | . | CASSLEGWDSQGFF
TRBJ2-2 | TRBV6-1 | . | CASIDRLNTGELFF
TRBJ1-4 | TRBV11-1 | . | CASSMGRENEKLFF
TRBJ2-7 | TRBV25-1 | . | CASSAGGAYEQYF
TRBJ2-5 | TRBV10-3 | . | CAISESVTSRRETQYF
TRBJ2-1 | TRBV5-1 | . | CASSFSRQGVINEQFF
TRBJ1-1 | TRBV2 | . | CASSFRRDTEAFF
TRBJ1-2 | TRBV30 | . | CAWSVQGAKGYTF
TRBJ2-5 | TRBV20-1 | . | CSVAQQETQYF